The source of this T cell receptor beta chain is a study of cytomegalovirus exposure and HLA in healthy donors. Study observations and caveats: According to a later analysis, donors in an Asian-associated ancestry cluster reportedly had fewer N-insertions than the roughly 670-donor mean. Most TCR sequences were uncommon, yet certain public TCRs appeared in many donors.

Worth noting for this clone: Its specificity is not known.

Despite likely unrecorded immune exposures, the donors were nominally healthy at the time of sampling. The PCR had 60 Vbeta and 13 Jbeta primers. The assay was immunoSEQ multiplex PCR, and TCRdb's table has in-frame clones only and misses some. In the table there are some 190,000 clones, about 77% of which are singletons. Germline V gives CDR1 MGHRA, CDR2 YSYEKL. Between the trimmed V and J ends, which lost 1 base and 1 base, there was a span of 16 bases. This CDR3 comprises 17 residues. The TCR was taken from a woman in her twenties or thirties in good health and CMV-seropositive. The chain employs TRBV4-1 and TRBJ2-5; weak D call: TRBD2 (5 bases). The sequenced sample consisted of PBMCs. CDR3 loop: CASSQGPPAAAQETQYF. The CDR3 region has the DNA TGCGCCAGCAGCCAAGGGCCCCCGGCAGCGGCCCAAGAGACCCAGTACTTC.